There are many counts of the clone carrying this T cell receptor (beta chain). Unique molecular identifiers featured in how the TCRbeta library was prepared. In TCRdb, the PCR reads were re-called with MiXCR into one record per CDR3 protein. The sample yields some 500,000 distinct CDR3 sequences, around 17% seen once. The data belong to a study of T-cell reconstitution after alpha-beta-depleted transplantation in children. Trimming stripped 6 bases from V and 0 bases from J, with 11 bases between. This CDR3 has 14 amino acids. The genes are TRBV12-3 or TRBV12-4 and TRBJ1-1, with D unresolved. This receptor was obtained from a human donor who donated a stem cell graft to a child with acute lymphoblastic leukemia. Sequencing was performed on PBMCs from the stem cell graft donor, taken from the stem cell graft. DNA for the CDR3: TGTGCCAGCAGCCCGGGTGGTCTGAACACTGAAGCTTTCTTT. This sequence encodes CASSPGGLNTEAFF.